A selection of T cell receptor beta chains follows, all from one sample in a study of T cell responses to AZD1222 COVID-19 vaccine. Libraries were prepared by immunoSEQ multiplex PCR; TCRdb keeps only in-frame clonotypes and omits some of them. The sample consists of 95,000 to 150,000 clones, 92% of them appearing once. The sample here was peripheral blood, taken 28 days after the second AZD1222 dose. The receptors were sampled from an adult who received the AZD1222 COVID-19 vaccine. Each CDR3 is given with its conserved first and last residue. The D gene is left open where the match is weak. A clone size is listed for some rows: how often the clone was seen (once, few, many), or a class if it is expanded.

V gene: TRBV28; clone size: -; J gene: TRBJ2-4; D gene: -; CDR3 protein: CASSPALGASIQYF; CDR3 DNA: TGTGCCAGCAGTCCCGCTTTGGGGGCGAGCATTCAGTACTTC
V gene: TRBV24-1; clone size: -; J gene: TRBJ2-5; D gene: -; CDR3 protein: CATSDPRTVTETQYF; CDR3 DNA: TGTGCCACCAGTGATCCTCGGACGGTTACAGAGACCCAGTACTTC
V gene: TRBV4-1; clone size: few; J gene: TRBJ1-5; D gene: TRBD1; CDR3 protein: CASRGQGPNQPQHF; CDR3 DNA: TGCGCCAGTAGGGGGCAGGGCCCCAATCAGCCCCAGCATTTT
V gene: TRBV5-1; clone size: once; J gene: TRBJ2-3; D gene: -; CDR3 protein: CASSFRAGTSTDTQYF; CDR3 DNA: TGCGCCAGCAGCTTTAGGGCAGGGACTAGCACAGATACGCAGTATTTT
V gene: TRBV5-1; clone size: -; J gene: TRBJ2-1; D gene: -; CDR3 protein: CASSLEGGEYNEQFF; CDR3 DNA: TGCGCCAGCAGCTTGGAAGGCGGGGAGTACAATGAGCAGTTCTTC
V gene: TRBV4-1; clone size: -; J gene: TRBJ1-2; D gene: TRBD1; CDR3 protein: CASSQPTGRHGYTF; CDR3 DNA: TGCGCCAGCAGCCAACCGACAGGGAGACATGGCTACACCTTC
V gene: TRBV7-6; clone size: -; J gene: TRBJ2-7; D gene: -; CDR3 protein: CASSLAGDIGEQYF; CDR3 DNA: TGTGCCAGCAGCTTAGCAGGAGACATCGGCGAGCAGTACTTC
V gene: TRBV19; clone size: few; J gene: TRBJ2-7; D gene: TRBD1; CDR3 protein: CASSIDSPGQGYEQYF; CDR3 DNA: TGTGCCAGTAGTATAGATTCCCCGGGACAGGGCTACGAGCAGTACTTC
V gene: TRBV3-1/TRBV3-2; clone size: -; J gene: TRBJ2-7; D gene: TRBD2; CDR3 protein: CASSQGASGSYEQYF; CDR3 DNA: TGTGCCAGCAGCCAAGGGGCTAGCGGGAGCTACGAGCAGTACTTC
V gene: TRBV28; clone size: -; J gene: TRBJ1-2; D gene: -; CDR3 protein: CASSFLGRGGYTF; CDR3 DNA: TGTGCCAGCAGTTTCTTAGGCCGAGGAGGCTACACCTTC
V gene: TRBV14; clone size: -; J gene: TRBJ1-2; D gene: -; CDR3 protein: CASSQGLQNYGYTF; CDR3 DNA: TGTGCCAGCAGCCAAGGTCTGCAGAACTATGGCTACACCTTC
V gene: TRBV28; clone size: -; J gene: TRBJ2-3; D gene: -; CDR3 protein: CASSLLDTQYF; CDR3 DNA: TGTGCCAGCAGTTTGTTAGATACGCAGTATTTT
V gene: TRBV2; clone size: -; J gene: TRBJ1-1; D gene: TRBD1; CDR3 protein: CASSKQGTQNTEAFF; CDR3 DNA: TGTGCCAGCAGCAAACAGGGGACCCAGAACACTGAAGCTTTCTTT
V gene: TRBV27; clone size: -; J gene: TRBJ2-3; D gene: -; CDR3 protein: CASGGAGSDTQYF; CDR3 DNA: TGTGCCAGCGGGGGGGCAGGGTCAGATACGCAGTATTTT
V gene: TRBV24-1; clone size: -; J gene: TRBJ2-1; D gene: TRBD1; CDR3 protein: CATSDKGTGHNEQFF; CDR3 DNA: TGTGCCACCAGTGATAAAGGGACAGGGCACAATGAGCAGTTCTTC
V gene: TRBV2; clone size: -; J gene: TRBJ1-4; D gene: TRBD1; CDR3 protein: CASRPDRANEKLFF; CDR3 DNA: TGTGCCAGCAGGCCGGACAGGGCTAATGAAAAACTGTTTTTT
V gene: TRBV28; clone size: -; J gene: TRBJ2-7; D gene: TRBD1; CDR3 protein: CASSSGQGYYEQYF; CDR3 DNA: TGTGCCAGCAGTTCGGGACAGGGGTACTACGAGCAGTACTTC
V gene: TRBV27; clone size: few; J gene: TRBJ2-1; D gene: -; CDR3 protein: CASTVTGGPVEQFF; CDR3 DNA: TGTGCCAGCACCGTAACCGGAGGGCCAGTTGAGCAGTTCTTC
V gene: TRBV27; clone size: -; J gene: TRBJ2-7; D gene: -; CDR3 protein: CASSLYTGYYEQYF; CDR3 DNA: TGTGCCAGCAGTTTGTATACAGGGTACTACGAGCAGTACTTC
V gene: TRBV7-9; clone size: -; J gene: TRBJ2-2; D gene: -; CDR3 protein: CASSLATSTGELFF; CDR3 DNA: TGTGCCAGCAGCTTAGCGACCAGCACCGGGGAGCTGTTTTTT
V gene: TRBV5-1; clone size: -; J gene: TRBJ1-2; D gene: TRBD1; CDR3 protein: CASSLMGQDYGYTF; CDR3 DNA: TGCGCCAGCAGCTTGATGGGACAGGACTATGGCTACACCTTC
V gene: TRBV6-5; clone size: -; J gene: TRBJ2-7; D gene: TRBD1; CDR3 protein: CASSYRDRYEQYF; CDR3 DNA: TGTGCCAGCAGTTACCGGGACAGGTACGAGCAGTACTTC
V gene: TRBV28; clone size: -; J gene: TRBJ2-7; D gene: TRBD2; CDR3 protein: CASSLTPGLAYEQYF; CDR3 DNA: TGTGCCAGCAGTTTAACGCCTGGACTAGCCTACGAGCAGTACTTC
V gene: TRBV6-6; clone size: -; J gene: TRBJ2-1; D gene: -; CDR3 protein: CASSLGQPGFQNEQFF; CDR3 DNA: TGTGCCAGCAGCCTAGGACAGCCTGGATTCCAGAATGAGCAGTTCTTC
V gene: TRBV5-4; clone size: -; J gene: TRBJ1-1; D gene: TRBD1; CDR3 protein: CASSPVNRGLSYPEAFF; CDR3 DNA: TGTGCCAGCAGCCCGGTTAACAGGGGTTTGTCTTACCCTGAAGCTTTCTTT
V gene: TRBV13; clone size: -; J gene: TRBJ2-7; D gene: -; CDR3 protein: CASGQRSYEQYF; CDR3 DNA: TGTGCCAGCGGTCAGAGATCTTACGAGCAGTACTTC
V gene: TRBV7-9; clone size: -; J gene: TRBJ2-3; D gene: -; CDR3 protein: CASSLGLDSTDTQYF; CDR3 DNA: TGTGCCAGCAGCTTAGGGCTAGATAGCACAGATACGCAGTATTTT
V gene: TRBV28; clone size: once; J gene: TRBJ1-5; D gene: TRBD1; CDR3 protein: CASRPGTGINQPQHF; CDR3 DNA: TGTGCCAGCAGACCGGGGACAGGGATCAATCAGCCCCAGCATTTT
V gene: TRBV10-1; clone size: -; J gene: TRBJ2-7; D gene: -; CDR3 protein: CASSDGGTYEQYF; CDR3 DNA: TGCGCCAGCAGTGACGGGGGAACCTACGAGCAGTACTTC
V gene: TRBV28; clone size: -; J gene: TRBJ1-5; D gene: -; CDR3 protein: CASSLSRGGQPQHF; CDR3 DNA: TGTGCCAGCAGTTTAAGCAGGGGTGGGCAGCCCCAGCATTTT
V gene: TRBV3-1/TRBV3-2; clone size: -; J gene: TRBJ2-5; D gene: -; CDR3 protein: CASSPGTGPQYF; CDR3 DNA: TGTGCCAGCAGCCCAGGGACGGGGCCCCAGTACTTC
V gene: TRBV14; clone size: -; J gene: TRBJ2-7; D gene: -; CDR3 protein: CASSLTSSEQYF; CDR3 DNA: TGTGCCAGCAGCCTCACTAGTTCCGAGCAGTACTTC
V gene: TRBV7-2; clone size: -; J gene: TRBJ2-7; D gene: -; CDR3 protein: CASSLGGVVPYEQYF; CDR3 DNA: TGTGCCAGCAGCCTCGGCGGGGTAGTACCCTACGAGCAGTACTTC
V gene: TRBV6-1; clone size: -; J gene: TRBJ2-7; D gene: -; CDR3 protein: CASSDGTRNYEQYF; CDR3 DNA: TGTGCCAGCAGTGACGGGACAAGGAACTACGAGCAGTACTTC
V gene: TRBV7-9; clone size: -; J gene: TRBJ2-3; D gene: TRBD2; CDR3 protein: CASSLGLAPDTQYF; CDR3 DNA: TGTGCCAGCAGCTTAGGACTAGCGCCAGATACGCAGTATTTT
V gene: TRBV20-1; clone size: -; J gene: TRBJ2-7; D gene: -; CDR3 protein: CSASQPFGQYF; CDR3 DNA: TGCAGTGCTTCTCAACCATTCGGGCAGTACTTC
V gene: TRBV10-3; clone size: -; J gene: TRBJ2-7; D gene: TRBD2; CDR3 protein: CAISEGGGPYEQYF; CDR3 DNA: TGTGCCATCAGTGAGGGGGGAGGGCCCTACGAGCAGTACTTC
V gene: TRBV11-2; clone size: -; J gene: TRBJ1-4; D gene: -; CDR3 protein: CASSLGSGVWEKLFF; CDR3 DNA: TGTGCCAGCAGCTTAGGCAGCGGTGTGTGGGAAAAACTGTTTTTT
V gene: TRBV28; clone size: -; J gene: TRBJ1-4; D gene: -; CDR3 protein: CASSPQGIGNEKLFF; CDR3 DNA: TGTGCCAGCAGTCCTCAGGGGATTGGTAATGAAAAACTGTTTTTT
V gene: TRBV7-6; clone size: -; J gene: TRBJ2-1; D gene: TRBD1; CDR3 protein: CASSRQGAYNEQFF; CDR3 DNA: TGTGCCAGCAGCCGACAGGGCGCCTACAATGAGCAGTTCTTC
V gene: TRBV28; clone size: -; J gene: TRBJ1-5; D gene: -; CDR3 protein: CASSLIRQGGRMDSNQPQHF; CDR3 DNA: TGTGCCAGCAGTCTCATTAGGCAGGGAGGCCGAATGGATAGCAATCAGCCCCAGCATTTT